The rows below give T cell receptor beta chains drawn from one sample of a study of spatial heterogeneity in lung cancer. MiXCR was run by TCRdb on the 5' RACE reads, yielding one entry per CDR3 protein. The sample includes 95,000 or so distinct CDR3 sequences, approximately 8.2% seen only once; the top ten take about 7.1%. The material sequenced was PBMCs, taken at surgery. The receptors originated from a male donor with early-stage non-small cell lung cancer. CDR3s include the opening cysteine and the closing phenylalanine or tryptophan. The order of the fields is V gene, D gene, clone size, J gene, CDR3 protein, CDR3 DNA. The D gene is left open where the match is weak. Rows give clone size only sometimes, using once, few, many, or a class for an expanded clone.

>TRBV29-1|-|few|TRBJ2-1
CSVEKDGDNEQFF
TGCAGCGTTGAAAAGGACGGAGACAATGAGCAGTTCTTC
>TRBV7-2|TRBD2|few|TRBJ2-3
CASSTSGSRTDTQYF
TGTGCCAGCAGCACTAGCGGGTCCCGCACAGATACGCAGTATTTT
>TRBV10-3|TRBD2|-|TRBJ2-3
CAITKAGEDTQYF
TGTGCCATCACCAAAGCGGGGGAAGATACGCAGTATTTT
>TRBV12-3/TRBV12-4|-|few|TRBJ1-6
CASSLGGRPNSPLHF
TGTGCCAGCAGTTTAGGCGGCAGGCCGAATTCACCCCTCCACTTT
>TRBV10-3|-|many|TRBJ1-1
CASSGVDTEAFF
TGTGCCTCCTCCGGGGTTGACACTGAAGCTTTCTTT
>TRBV29-1|-|-|TRBJ1-4
CSAGGVHEKLFF
TGCAGCGCCGGAGGGGTGCATGAAAAACTGTTTTTT
>TRBV9|TRBD2|many|TRBJ2-2
CASSVGLAGGHTGELFF
TGTGCCAGCAGCGTAGGACTAGCGGGAGGACACACCGGGGAGCTGTTTTTT
>TRBV28|TRBD2|-|TRBJ2-1
CASSTLAGGKYNEQFF
TGTGCCAGCTCCACCTTGGCGGGAGGGAAGTACAATGAGCAGTTCTTC
>TRBV29-1|-|many|TRBJ1-1
CSVSQGTNTEAFF
TGCAGCGTCTCCCAGGGGACGAACACTGAAGCTTTCTTT
>TRBV7-9|-|-|TRBJ2-7
CASSFTGLVSYEQYF
TGTGCCAGCAGCTTTACGGGCCTGGTATCCTACGAGCAGTACTTC
>TRBV5-1|-|many|TRBJ2-2
CASSLGPGTGELFF
TGCGCCAGCAGCTTGGGGCCAGGCACCGGGGAGCTGTTTTTT
>TRBV29-1|TRBD1|many|TRBJ2-2
CSVEDRQGPYTGELFF
TGCAGCGTTGAAGATCGACAGGGGCCCTACACCGGGGAGCTGTTTTTT
>TRBV3-1|TRBD1|-|TRBJ1-6
CASSRQGVDSPLHF
TGTGCCAGCAGCCGACAGGGAGTCGATTCACCCCTCCACTTT
>TRBV9|-|-|TRBJ1-3
CASSPGGNTIYF
TGTGCCAGCAGCCCCGGAGGTAACACCATATATTTT
>TRBV3-1|-|once|TRBJ2-7
CASSQDFATGEQYF
TGTGCCAGCAGCCAAGATTTCGCGACTGGCGAGCAGTACTTC
>TRBV3-1|TRBD1|many|TRBJ1-5
CASSQGTGNQPQHF
TGTGCCAGCAGCCAAGGGACAGGGAATCAGCCCCAGCATTTT
>TRBV6-1|-|many|TRBJ2-4
CASGREDPWGNIQYF
TGTGCCAGCGGCAGGGAGGATCCTTGGGGGAACATTCAGTACTTC
>TRBV5-1|-|many|TRBJ2-7
CASSLIPGTGYEQYF
TGCGCCAGCAGCTTGATCCCAGGAACTGGGTACGAGCAGTACTTC
>TRBV7-9|TRBD1|-|TRBJ2-7
CASSPSTGPYEQYF
TGTGCCAGCAGCCCCTCGACAGGGCCGTACGAGCAGTACTTC
>TRBV6-2/TRBV6-3|-|many|TRBJ1-1
CASRRLNTEAFF
TGTGCCAGCAGGCGGCTGAACACTGAAGCTTTCTTT
>TRBV9|-|few|TRBJ2-5
CASANGMGYQETQYF
TGTGCCAGCGCGAACGGGATGGGGTACCAAGAGACCCAGTACTTC
>TRBV5-1|-|-|TRBJ2-2
CASREPTGELFF
TGCGCCAGCAGGGAACCGACCGGGGAGCTGTTTTTT
>TRBV11-2|TRBD2|-|TRBJ2-1
CASSLASGRVNEQFF
TGTGCCAGCAGCTTAGCTAGCGGGAGGGTGAATGAGCAGTTCTTC
>TRBV28|TRBD2|-|TRBJ2-2
CASRPGLAGFVTGELFF
TGTGCCAGCAGGCCGGGACTAGCGGGATTCGTCACCGGGGAGCTGTTTTTT
>TRBV4-3|TRBD2|many|TRBJ2-5
CASSQDIGLAQETQYF
TGCGCCAGCAGCCAAGACATTGGACTAGCCCAAGAGACCCAGTACTTC
>TRBV6-6|TRBD2|few|TRBJ2-3
CASRASGLAMDTQYF
TGTGCCAGCCGGGCTAGCGGCCTGGCGATGGATACGCAGTATTTT
>TRBV11-2|TRBD2|few|TRBJ2-1
CASSSRAGKKYNEQFF
TGTGCCAGCAGCTCCCGAGCGGGAAAGAAGTACAATGAGCAGTTCTTC
>TRBV29-1|-|-|TRBJ2-5
CSVGDSQETQYF
TGCAGCGTTGGGGACTCCCAAGAGACCCAGTACTTC
>TRBV6-6|TRBD1|many|TRBJ1-1
CASSPRQGGNTEAFF
TGTGCCAGCAGCCCCCGACAGGGGGGGAACACTGAAGCTTTCTTT
>TRBV7-2|-|many|TRBJ2-5
CASSLQTSRQETQYF
TGTGCCAGCAGCTTACAAACTAGCCGGCAAGAGACCCAGTACTTC
>TRBV10-2|-|many|TRBJ2-2
CASSRATGELFF
TGCGCCAGCAGCAGGGCTACCGGGGAGCTGTTTTTT
>TRBV4-1|-|many|TRBJ2-3
CASSQGGQGYWDTQYF
TGCGCCAGCAGCCAAGGAGGGCAGGGGTATTGGGATACGCAGTATTTT
>TRBV9|TRBD2|few|TRBJ2-3
CASSVGGRSTDTQYF
TGTGCCAGCAGCGTGGGCGGGAGGAGCACAGATACGCAGTATTTT
>TRBV28|-|-|TRBJ2-1
CASSPPRRRSEQFF
TGTGCCAGCAGTCCCCCTCGGCGGCGGTCTGAGCAGTTCTTC
>TRBV24-1|TRBD2|-|TRBJ2-2
CATSPWGSGRTGELFF
TGTGCCACCAGTCCTTGGGGTAGCGGGAGGACCGGGGAGCTGTTTTTT
>TRBV29-1|TRBD2|-|TRBJ2-3
CSVEGRGVTDTQYF
TGCAGCGTTGAAGGGCGGGGGGTCACAGATACGCAGTATTTT
>TRBV20-1|-|many|TRBJ2-7
CSARDQGRSYEQYF
TGCAGTGCTAGAGATCAAGGCAGATCCTACGAGCAGTACTTC
>TRBV11-2|TRBD2|few|TRBJ2-3
CASRGGNTDTQYF
TGTGCCAGCAGGGGGGGGAACACAGATACGCAGTATTTT
>TRBV6-4|-|many|TRBJ1-1
CASSDGPYTEAFF
TGTGCCAGCAGTGACGGGCCTTACACTGAAGCTTTCTTT
>TRBV6-2/TRBV6-3|-|few|TRBJ1-5
CASSDSHQPQHF
TGTGCCAGCAGCGACAGCCATCAGCCCCAGCATTTT
>TRBV20-1|TRBD2|few|TRBJ2-7
CSARDALAGGSEQYF
TGCAGTGCTAGAGACGCACTAGCGGGAGGATCCGAGCAGTACTTC
>TRBV30|-|few|TRBJ1-2
CAWSVRGAKNGYTF
TGTGCCTGGAGTGTTAGGGGGGCTAAAAATGGCTACACCTTC
>TRBV10-2|-|many|TRBJ2-7
CASSDFGQGRCFF
TGCGCCAGCAGTGATTTCGGGCAGGGTCGATGCTTCTTC
>TRBV7-9|-|many|TRBJ2-3
CASSYTDTQYF
TGTGCCAGCAGCTACACAGATACGCAGTATTTT
>TRBV20-1|TRBD2|many|TRBJ2-7
CSAPEPGGSYEQYF
TGCAGTGCCCCCGAACCGGGGGGATCCTACGAGCAGTACTTC
>TRBV28|TRBD1|-|TRBJ1-1
CASSPRGQGMNTEAFF
TGTGCCAGCAGTCCTCGGGGACAGGGGATGAACACTGAAGCTTTCTTT